The 26 T cell receptor beta chains reported below all come from one sample, sequenced in a study of T cell changes during pregnancy in multiple sclerosis. Clones were read by immunoSEQ multiplex PCR, and TCRdb kept only the in-frame ones, dropping some. The sample has about 100,000 clones, around 93% seen once. Specimen: peripheral blood, collected before pregnancy. These receptors all stem from a female donor with multiple sclerosis, enrolled in a pregnancy study.

This rearrangement joins TRBV28 to TRBJ2-7; 9 nucleotides match TRBD2. Germline-derived CDR1 and CDR2 are MDHEN and SYDVKM. V shed 4 bases, J shed 4 bases, and the junction held 11 bases outside the gene matches. The length of the CDR3 is 16 residues. The DNA for the CDR3 is TGTGCCAGCAGTTCCTCGACTAGCGGAGAGGGATACGAGCAGTACTTC. It translates to CASSSSTSGEGYEQYF.

J is TRBJ2-5 and V is TRBV29-1; 7 bases are shared with TRBD1. J lost 4 bases, V lost 6 bases, and 5 bases had no gene match. CDR3 size: 12 residues. Germline V CDR1 and CDR2: SQVTM, ANQGSEA. CDR3 DNA sequence: TGCAGCGTAGAGACAGGGATAGAGACCCAGTACTTC. It specifies CSVETGIETQYF.

The chain combines TRBV18 with TRBJ2-3; 7 nucleotides match TRBD2. V dropped 3 bases and J dropped 2; count of bases not matched to a gene: 8. The CDR3 is made up of 16 amino acids. CDR1 and CDR2 (germline): KGHSH, LQKENI. The DNA for the CDR3 is TGTGCCAGCTCACCCCGCGCGGGAGTCGACACAGATACGCAGTATTTT. It yields the protein CASSPRAGVDTDTQYF.

The CDR3 DNA sequence: TGTGCCAGCAGGGGGACAGGCGCTTACTATGGCTACACCTTC. It translates to CASRGTGAYYGYTF. V usage is TRBV6-5 and J usage is TRBJ1-2, with 8 bases fitting TRBD1. With V trimmed by 6 bases and J by 3 bases, 6 bases remained unmatched. Germline assignment: CDR1 MNHEY and CDR2 SVGAGI. The CDR3 is 14 amino acids.

The chain links TRBV7-2 to TRBJ2-1, with a possible D match to TRBD2 (6 bases). The V end was cut by 1 base, the J end by 9 bases, with 16 bases between. This CDR3 region has 15 residues. Germline CDR1 is SGHTA and CDR2 is FQGNSA. CDR3 in DNA: TGTGCCAGCAGCTTAGGGGGTCGGAGACTAGGTGAGCAGTTCTTC. Encoded protein: CASSLGGRRLGEQFF.

V usage is TRBV7-9 and J usage is TRBJ1-1, with D uncertain. V lost 1 base and J 7 bases, leaving 4 bases between the germline ends. The CDR3 extends over 11 amino acids. Per germline, CDR1 SEHNR and CDR2 FQNEAQ (reference sequence). The CDR3: CASSLGGEAFF. The CDR3 DNA is TGTGCCAGCAGCTTAGGCGGTGAAGCTTTCTTT.

This rearrangement joins TRBV28 to TRBJ2-7; 7 bases fit TRBD1. V lost 6 bases and J lost 2; bases outside the gene matches: 7. The germline V gene encodes CDR1 MDHEN and CDR2 SYDVKM. This CDR3 has 14 residues. The DNA for the CDR3 is TGTGCCAGCAGGCTACAGGGGACGACCTACGAGCAGTACTTC. Protein sequence: CASRLQGTTYEQYF.

The V gene is TRBV5-4, the J gene TRBJ2-7; perhaps TRBD2 as D (6 bases). V was clipped by 3 bases and J by 4 bases, with 14 bases between them. Per the germline V gene, CDR1 is SGHNT and CDR2 is YYREEE (reference sequence). CDR3 length equals 14 residues. Here the CDR3 DNA reads TGTGCCAGCAGCTCCCTCGGGGGTGGGTACGAGCAGTACTTC. Translation: CASSSLGGGYEQYF.

V gene TRBV5-1 combines with J gene TRBJ2-1, with TRBD2 matching over 8 bases. In germline, CDR1 is SGHRS, CDR2 YFSETQ. With V trimmed by 3 bases and J by 7 bases, 15 bases remained unmatched. CDR3 length: 17 amino acids. CDR3 sequence (DNA): TGCGCCAGCAGCTGGGCTGGACTAGCCCTCGAGGGGAATGAGCAGTTCTTC. It yields the protein CASSWAGLALEGNEQFF.

The rearrangement links TRBV2 to TRBJ2-7, with 8 bases fitting TRBD2. In germline, CDR1 is SNHLY, CDR2 FYNNEI. The ends lost 4 bases at V and 4 bases at J; junction bases unmatched: 9. The CDR3 spans 15 residues. The CDR3 here is CASSALPGGDYEQYF. CDR3 DNA sequence: TGTGCCAGCAGTGCCCTCCCCGGGGGGGATTACGAGCAGTACTTC. Combining the CDR3 with reference TRBV2 and TRBJ2-7 gives the whole variable domain EPEVTQTPSHQVTQMGQEVILRCVPISNHLYFYWYRQILGQKVEFLVSFYNNEISEKSEIFDDQFSVERPDGSNFTLKIRSTKLEDSAMYFCASSALPGGDYEQYFGPGTRLTVT.

V gene TRBV16 combines with J gene TRBJ2-7, with a weak D call TRBD1 (5 bases). The CDR3 totals 12 residues. Germline CDR1 reads KGHSY; CDR2 reads FQNENV. The ends were cut back, 2 bases at V and 3 bases at J, with 5 bases in the middle. The CDR3 nucleotides are TGTGCCAGCAGCCAACAGGGCTACGAGCAGTACTTC. This codes for CASSQQGYEQYF. Supplemented by reference TRBV16 and TRBJ2-7, the full variable domain reads GEEVAQTPKHLVRGEGQKAKLYCAPIKGHSYVFWYQQVLKNEFKFLISFQNENVFDETGMPKERFSAKCLPNSPCSLEIQATKLEDSAVYFCASSQQGYEQYFGPGTRLTVT.

J is TRBJ1-1 and V is TRBV18; D may be TRBD1 (5 bases). Germline lookup yields CDR1 KGHSH and CDR2 LQKENI. The V end lost 3 bases, the J end lost 3 bases, and 8 bases lay between the germline ends. CDR3 length equals 13 residues. This CDR3 is CASSPTRDTEAFF. The CDR3 DNA follows: TGTGCCAGCTCACCCACCAGGGACACTGAAGCTTTCTTT.

The chain employs TRBV5-3 and TRBJ2-7, with 9 bases fitting TRBD1. TRBV5-3 is flagged as an ORF with uncertain function. V was pared by 5 bases and J by 2 bases, with 5 bases of the junction left unmatched. This CDR3 contains 14 residues. As DNA, the CDR3 is TGTGCCAGAAGGGGACAGGGTAGGACCTACGAGCAGTACTTC. This gives the protein CARRGQGRTYEQYF.

This chain's CDR3 is CASSFSQYTVMNTEAFF. CDR3 coding DNA: TGCGCCAGCAGCTTTTCTCAGTACACAGTCATGAACACTGAAGCTTTCTTT. This sequence joins TRBV5-1 and TRBJ1-1, with D unresolved. Trimming pared 2 bases from V and 0 bases from J, leaving 17 bases between. Germline CDR1 reads SGHRS; CDR2 reads YFSETQ. This CDR3 is built from 17 residues.

The chain employs TRBV4-1 and TRBJ2-4, with unresolved D. This CDR3 spans 14 amino acids. Germline V gives CDR1 MGHRA, CDR2 YSYEKL. Trimming took off 4 bases at V and 2 bases at J, with 9 bases between the two ends. CDR3 sequence: CASSPGGSKNIQYF. The CDR3 nucleotides read TGCGCCAGCAGCCCCGGCGGATCCAAAAACATTCAGTACTTC.

The chain joins TRBV6-1 to TRBJ2-5, with 7 positions matching TRBD1. Germline V CDR1 and CDR2: MNHNS, SASEGT. CDR3 length: 17 residues. Losses at the gene ends were 1 base for V and 3 bases for J; bases not matched to a gene: 11. The CDR3 DNA sequence: TGTGCCAGCAGTGAAGAGGGTCCCGGGACAGTTAAAGAGACCCAGTACTTC. Translation gives CASSEEGPGTVKETQYF.

The chain joins TRBV10-3 to TRBJ1-2, with a possible D match to TRBD1 (5 bases). V lost 2 bases and J 3 bases, leaving 10 bases between the germline ends. The CDR3 sequence is 14 residues long. Germline V gene lookup returns CDR1 ENHRY and CDR2 SYGVKD. CDR3 amino acids: CAISEGRVYYGYTF. The CDR3 DNA sequence: TGTGCCATCAGTGAGGGCAGGGTTTACTATGGCTACACCTTC.

V is TRBV7-6 and J is TRBJ1-1, with 9 nucleotides matching TRBD1. Trimming took 1 base from V and 1 from J; bases not matched to a gene: 1. The CDR3 sequence is 15 residues long. CDR1 and CDR2 from the germline V gene are SGHVS and FNYEAQ. CDR3 sequence (DNA): TGTGCCAGCAGCTTAGGGGGACAGGGGAACACTGAAGCTTTCTTT. It encodes CASSLGGQGNTEAFF.

V gene TRBV2 combines with J gene TRBJ1-4; possibly TRBD1 for D (6 bases). Germline V gives CDR1 SNHLY, CDR2 FYNNEI. With 2 bases removed from V and 0 bases from J, the gap between germline ends came to 13 bases. The CDR3 runs to 17 residues. CDR3 sequence: CASSEILRTATNEKLFF. CDR3 DNA: TGTGCCAGCAGTGAAATTCTGCGGACAGCAACTAATGAAAAACTGTTTTTT. Complete variable domain (other parts from reference TRBV2 and TRBJ1-4): EPEVTQTPSHQVTQMGQEVILRCVPISNHLYFYWYRQILGQKVEFLVSFYNNEISEKSEIFDDQFSVERPDGSNFTLKIRSTKLEDSAMYFCASSEILRTATNEKLFFGSGTQLSVL.

CDR3 protein: CASSQWGSGGLPETQYF. The CDR3 DNA follows: TGTGCCAGCAGCCAATGGGGCTCGGGAGGGCTACCAGAGACCCAGTACTTC. The chain carries TRBV13 and TRBJ2-5; 8 nucleotides line up with TRBD2. The junction had 15 bases not matched to a gene; V was cut back by 5 bases and J by 4 bases. Germline V gene data show CDR1 as PRHDT and CDR2 as FYEKMQ (reference sequence). This CDR3 has 17 residues.

This chain connects TRBV7-6 to TRBJ2-5, with TRBD2 matching 8 bases. CDR1 is SGHVS and CDR2 is FNYEAQ in the germline V gene. The ends lost 5 bases at V and 6 bases at J; junction bases unmatched: 14. The CDR3 has 16 amino acids. The CDR3 DNA reads TGTGCCAGCAGCCGGCCCCCAGCGGGAGATGTAAAGACCCAGTACTTC. Protein sequence: CASSRPPAGDVKTQYF.

This clone appeared once. V and J are TRBV14 and TRBJ2-3, with TRBD1 as a possible D gene (5 bases). V gave up 1 base and J gave up 1 base, with 15 bases separating them. The CDR3 has 17 amino acids. Germline V lookup: CDR1 SGHDN, CDR2 FVKESK. CDR3 amino acids: CASSQAYGQGRTDTQYF. The CDR3 DNA is TGTGCCAGCAGCCAAGCCTACGGGCAGGGTCGCACAGATACGCAGTATTTT. The full variable domain, in which reference TRBV14 and TRBJ2-3 provide the parts outside the CDR3, is EAGVTQFPSHSVIEKGQTVTLRCDPISGHDNLYWYRRVMGKEIKFLLHFVKESKQDESGMPNNRFLAERTGGTYSTLKVQPAELEDSGVYFCASSQAYGQGRTDTQYFGPGTRLTVL.

The V gene is TRBV5-4, the J gene TRBJ1-4, with 8 bases matching TRBD1. The trim removed 4 bases at V and 4 bases at J, leaving 9 bases unmatched. The length of the CDR3 is 16 residues. Germline lookup yields CDR1 SGHNT and CDR2 YYREEE (reference sequence). The CDR3 spells CASSNRPTGVNEKLFF. In nucleotides, the CDR3 is TGTGCCAGCAGCAATCGGCCGACAGGGGTTAATGAAAAACTGTTTTTT.

The V call is TRBV18, the J call TRBJ2-1, with a weak D call TRBD1 (6 bases). Germline lookup yields CDR1 KGHSH and CDR2 LQKENI. The CDR3 has 16 amino acids. V lost 5 bases to trimming and J lost 1 base, with 15 bases between them. The CDR3 sequence is CASSALTGFSYNEQFF. The CDR3 DNA reads TGTGCCAGCTCAGCGCTAACAGGGTTTTCCTACAATGAGCAGTTCTTC.

This clone was seen just once. This rearrangement joins TRBV19 to TRBJ2-5; 15 nucleotides line up with TRBD2. The V gene end was trimmed by 7 bases and the J gene end by 7 bases; junction bases not matched to a gene: 4. CDR3 length: 14 residues. Germline V gene lookup returns CDR1 LNHDA and CDR2 SQIVND (reference sequence). The DNA for the CDR3 is TGTGCCAGTATGGGACTAGCGGGAGGCGGGACCCAGTACTTC. This codes for CASMGLAGGGTQYF.

V usage is TRBV5-6 and J usage is TRBJ2-5; 10 nucleotides align to TRBD2. Germline assignment: CDR1 SGHDT and CDR2 YYEEEE. V lost 0 bases to trimming and J lost 4 bases; unmatched junction nucleotides: 6. This CDR3 is 16 amino acids long. CDR3: CASSLGSGREAETQYF. CDR3 sequence (DNA): TGTGCCAGCAGCTTGGGAAGCGGGAGGGAAGCAGAGACCCAGTACTTC.